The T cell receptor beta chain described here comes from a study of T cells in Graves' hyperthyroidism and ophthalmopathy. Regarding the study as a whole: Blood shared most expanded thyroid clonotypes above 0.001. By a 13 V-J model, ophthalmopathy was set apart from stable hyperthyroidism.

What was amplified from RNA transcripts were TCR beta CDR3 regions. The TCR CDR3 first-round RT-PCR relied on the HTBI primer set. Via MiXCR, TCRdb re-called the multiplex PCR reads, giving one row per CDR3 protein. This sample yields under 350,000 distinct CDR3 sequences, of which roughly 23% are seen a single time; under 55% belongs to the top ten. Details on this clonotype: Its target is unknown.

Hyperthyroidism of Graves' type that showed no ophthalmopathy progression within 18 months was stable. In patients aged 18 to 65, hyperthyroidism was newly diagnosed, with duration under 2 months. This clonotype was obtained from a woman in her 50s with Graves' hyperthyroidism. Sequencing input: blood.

As DNA, the CDR3 is TGTGCCGGGCAACAGGGAATGAACACTGAAGCTTTCTTT. Amino acid sequence: CAGQQGMNTEAFF. The J gene is TRBJ1-1, the V gene TRBV10-3, with D tentatively TRBD1 (6 bases). Germline values: CDR1 ENHRY, CDR2 SYGVKD. V dropped 11 bases and J dropped 0 bases, with 13 bases sitting between them. CDR3 length: 13 residues.